A single sample is the source of the 12 T cell receptor beta chains below, sequenced in a study of breast tumors, draining lymph nodes, adjacent tissues. Breast cancer patients provided tissue from their axillary draining lymph nodes. MiXCR, run by TCRdb on the multiplex PCR reads, gives a single entry per CDR3 protein. Of over 130,000 distinct CDR3 sequences in the sample, 32% were seen once. Input material: axillary lymph node tissue. These receptors were obtained from a female donor with breast cancer. Some clones in this sample may be carry-over from other donors' samples.

This clonotype was counted a single time. The rearrangement links TRBV12-3 or TRBV12-4 to TRBJ2-2; 7 bases align to TRBD1. Trimming removed 5 bases from V and 0 bases from J; junction bases left unmatched: 3. The CDR3 is 15 amino acids. The DNA for the CDR3 is TGTGCCAGCAGTCGGGACAGCGCGAACACCGGGGAGCTGTTTTTT. Encoded protein: CASSRDSANTGELFF.

This clonotype was seen at least ten times. The chain uses TRBV14 and TRBJ1-2; the D is unclear. The V and J ends lost 1 base and 1 base respectively, with 4 bases between them. This CDR3 region has 13 residues. The germline CDR1 and CDR2 sequences are SGHDN and FVKESK. This chain's CDR3 is CASSQVSNYGYTF. The CDR3 coding sequence is TGTGCCAGCAGCCAAGTCAGTAACTATGGCTACACCTTC.

About this clonotype: A much larger clonotype is one base distant, so this may be a read error. V usage is TRBV4-1 and J usage is TRBJ2-5; no definite D call. Germline V gene sequence: CDR1 MGHRA, CDR2 YSYEKL. V dropped 4 bases and J dropped 1 base, with 7 bases sitting between them. The CDR3 loop spans 13 amino acids. CDR3 DNA: TGCGCCAGCAGCCCAAGCGTCCAAGAGACCCAGTACTTC. Residues: CASSPSVQETQYF.

Details on this clonotype: The junction departs from the called germline gene at one end, perhaps through a read error. The V gene is TRBV5-1, the J gene TRBJ2-2, with D possibly being TRBD1 or TRBD2 (5 bases each). Germline loops: CDR1 SGHRS, CDR2 YFSETQ. The length of the CDR3 is 14 residues. Here the CDR3 DNA reads TGCGTCAGCAGCCCATCAGGGAGCACCGGGGAGCTGTTTTTT. This translates into CVSSPSGSTGELFF.

This clonotype occurred many times. The chain is built from TRBV7-3 and TRBJ1-6; TRBD1 agrees at 8 bases. Trimming took 5 bases from V and 9 from J; bases not matched to a gene: 6. CDR3 length: 14 amino acids. CDR1 SGHTA and CDR2 FQGTGA come from the germline V gene. CDR3 protein: CASSTQGAGSPLHF. The CDR3 bases are TGTGCCAGCAGCACTCAGGGGGCCGGTTCACCCCTCCACTTT. Combining the CDR3 with reference TRBV7-3 and TRBJ1-6 gives the whole variable domain GAGVSQTPSNKVTEKGKYVELRCDPISGHTALYWYRQSLGQGPEFLIYFQGTGAADDSGLPNDRFFAVRPEGSVSTLKIQRTERGDSAVYLCASSTQGAGSPLHFGNGTRLTVT.

The J gene is TRBJ2-5, the V gene TRBV7-2; D remains ambiguous. From germline, CDR1 is SGHTA and CDR2 FQGNSA. The CDR3 runs 13 residues. Trimming shortened V by 4 bases and J by 5 bases, and 11 bases separated the two germline ends. The CDR3, as DNA: TGTGCCAGCAGCTCCTCCATTGTGGAGACCCAGTACTTC. Translated: CASSSSIVETQYF.

This clonotype was counted only a few times. The CDR3 is CASTGSNRVVNSGNTIYF. CDR3 bases: TGTGCCAGTACGGGGTCGAACAGAGTAGTCAACTCTGGAAACACCATATATTTT. The rearrangement links TRBV19 to TRBJ1-3, with D unclear. Germline loops: CDR1 LNHDA, CDR2 SQIVND (reference sequence). Deletions cut 7 bases from V and 0 bases from J, with 22 bases between. This CDR3 has 18 residues.

Worth noting for this clonotype: A much larger clone lies one base from this, so it may be a read error. This sequence joins TRBV5-1 and TRBJ2-5; unclear D gene. Germline-derived CDR1 and CDR2 are SGHRS and YFSETQ. V lost 4 bases and J 5 bases, leaving 18 bases between the germline ends. CDR3 length: 15 residues. The chain's CDR3 is CASSHSTKGHETQYF. The CDR3 bases are TGCGCCAGCAGCCACAGCACGAAAGGGCACGAGACCCAGTACTTC.

This clonotype has a count of ten or more. The chain uses TRBV19 and TRBJ1-2, with D possibly TRBD1 on 6 matching bases. V lost 2 bases to trimming and J lost 6 bases, with 16 bases between them. CDR3 length: 15 residues. The germline CDR1 and CDR2 sequences are LNHDA and SQIVND (reference sequence). The CDR3 DNA is TGTGCCAGTAGTATAAGCCCCCCGACAGGACATGGCTACACCTTC. Its protein is CASSISPPTGHGYTF. Full variable domain (rest looked up from reference TRBV19 and TRBJ1-2): DGGITQSPKYLFRKEGQNVTLSCEQNLNHDAMYWYRQDPGQGLRLIYYSQIVNDFQKGDIAEGYSVSREKKESFPLTVTSAQKNPTAFYLCASSISPPTGHGYTFGSGTRLTVV.

This clonotype was detected many times. The chain carries TRBV5-1 and TRBJ1-2, with 7 bases identical to TRBD1. Germline V gene data show CDR1 as SGHRS and CDR2 as YFSETQ. This CDR3 is 13 amino acids long. The junction had 12 bases not matched to a gene; V was cut back by 5 bases and J by 11 bases. This chain's CDR3 is CASSAWAGGGYTF. The CDR3 nucleotides are TGCGCCAGCAGTGCCTGGGCAGGGGGTGGTTACACCTTC.

This clonotype was detected many times. The V gene is TRBV7-9, the J gene TRBJ1-6; 8 bases agree with TRBD1. Germline V gene sequence: CDR1 SEHNR, CDR2 FQNEAQ (reference sequence). The length of the CDR3 is 14 residues. The V segment lost 4 bases and the J segment 9 bases; nucleotides outside the gene matches: 5. The CDR3 DNA is TGTGCCAGCAGCTCCCGGGACAGGCGTTCACCCCTCCACTTT. This sequence encodes CASSSRDRRSPLHF.

V and J are TRBV29-1 and TRBJ2-5; D may be TRBD2 (5 bases). Germline CDR1 is SQVTM and CDR2 is ANQGSEA. V lost 4 bases to trimming and J lost 9 bases, with 18 bases between them. This CDR3 comprises 13 residues. Written as DNA, the CDR3 is TGCAGCGTTGCCAGGACCACTGAGGAGGCCCAGTACTTC. Translating gives CSVARTTEEAQYF.